Given below is one TCR beta chain in context. Its antigen is not known. The study sequenced cultured CD4+ T cell DNA using the Oncomine TCR Beta short-read assay. One entry per CDR3 protein results from TCRdb running MiXCR on the PCR reads. The sample lists over 8,000 distinct CDR3 sequences, around 64% occurring once. Stated treatment: approximately nine-day PBMC culture with coronavirus spike peptide pools or control peptides (ViraFEST assay). The data belong to a study of vaccination and CD4 T cells after COVID-19. The CDR3 is 12 residues long. CDR1 and CDR2 from the germline V gene are MNHEY and SVGEGT. The V gene lost 4 bases and the J gene lost 6 bases, with 7 bases spanning the gap.

The receptor was isolated from a human donor who had recovered from COVID-19. The sample taken for sequencing was CD4+ T cells from blood, cultured in vitro. V and J are TRBV6-2 or TRBV6-3 and TRBJ2-1; D perhaps matches TRBD1 (6 bases). The CDR3 nucleotides read TGTGCCAGCAGTTTACAGGGCAATGAGCAGTTCTTC. This codes for CASSLQGNEQFF.